This TCR beta chain was recorded in a study of T cell responses to AZD1222 COVID-19 vaccine. Overall study results and limits: Nearly half of spike-specific TCRs reportedly go after variant regions that carry no mutations. No repertoire was sampled before or during the peak T cell response, only after it. Clonal diversity was possibly underestimated, and the donors were mostly white British, with more females.

Trimming removed 7 bases from V and 6 bases from J, with 16 bases in between. This CDR3 contains 14 residues. Germline loops: CDR1 MDHEN, CDR2 SYDVKM. Sequencing was performed with immunoSEQ multiplex PCR; in TCRdb, only in-frame clones are kept and a portion is missing. The sample yields 80,000 to 100,000 clones, about 89% seen once. As for this clone: The target antigen is unknown.

The genes are TRBV28 and TRBJ1-5; maybe TRBD1 (5 bases). Sequences were derived from peripheral blood, sampled on day 0 of AZD1222 vaccination. This TCR derives from an adult in good health. This CDR3 is CASTWGLQSQPQHF. The CDR3 nucleotides read TGTGCCAGCACTTGGGGACTGCAGAGTCAGCCCCAGCATTTT.